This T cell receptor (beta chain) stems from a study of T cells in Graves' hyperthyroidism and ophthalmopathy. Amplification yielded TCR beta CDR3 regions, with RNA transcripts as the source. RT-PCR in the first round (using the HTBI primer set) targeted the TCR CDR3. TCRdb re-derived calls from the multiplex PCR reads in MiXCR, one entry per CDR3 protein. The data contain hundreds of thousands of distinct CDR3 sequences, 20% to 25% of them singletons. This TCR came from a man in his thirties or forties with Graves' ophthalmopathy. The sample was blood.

CDR3 nucleotides: TGCAGCGCTTCATCGGCCTACGAGCAGTACTTC. Its translation is CSASSAYEQYF. This chain joins TRBV29-1 and TRBJ2-7; D ambiguous. Germline V lookup: CDR1 SQVTM, CDR2 ANQGSEA. This CDR3 spans 11 amino acids. Trimming pared 7 bases from V and 2 bases from J, leaving 9 bases between.